Listed here are 10 T cell receptor beta chains from one sample, sequenced in a study of CD8 T cells in ankylosing spondylitis. A single record per CDR3 protein comes from TCRdb applying MiXCR to the 5' RACE reads. The sample carries approximately 150,000 distinct CDR3 sequences, approximately 32% recorded once. The sample was synovial fluid, either unsorted or a sorted T cell fraction (not recorded which). These receptor sequences come from a male donor with ankylosing spondylitis.

This clonotype has ten or more counts. This chain connects TRBV28 to TRBJ1-4; no clear D gene. The V gene lost 8 bases and the J gene lost 0 bases, with 7 bases spanning the gap. The CDR3 is 13 residues long. Germline V lookup: CDR1 MDHEN, CDR2 SYDVKM. The CDR3 loop is CASGRTTNEKLFF. The CDR3 region has the DNA TGTGCCAGCGGCCGAACAACTAATGAAAAACTGTTTTTT.

This clonotype was counted only a few times. The rearrangement uses TRBV12-3 or TRBV12-4 and TRBJ1-1, with D maybe TRBD1 (5 bases). Trimming removed 6 bases at V and 4 bases at J, with 12 bases between. The CDR3 is made up of 13 amino acids. CDR3 sequence: CASSFRDATEAFF. CDR3 DNA sequence: TGTGCCAGCAGCTTCCGGGACGCCACTGAAGCTTTCTTT.

The rearrangement uses TRBV6-2 or TRBV6-3 and TRBJ2-4; 7 bases align to TRBD2. Germline-derived CDR1 and CDR2 are MNHEY and SVGEGT. V shed 2 bases, J shed 9 bases, and the junction held 4 bases outside the gene matches. This CDR3 region has 13 residues. CDR3 residues: CASSYGLEGIQYF. In DNA form, the CDR3 reads TGTGCCAGCAGTTACGGACTAGAGGGCATTCAGTACTTC.

The V gene is TRBV5-6, the J gene TRBJ2-6; no reliable D call. The germline CDR1 and CDR2 sequences are SGHDT and YYEEEE. The CDR3 totals 16 residues. V was clipped by 4 bases and J by 0 bases, with 11 bases between them. The CDR3 DNA is TGTGCCAGCAGCCCCGGTCCTATCTCTGGGGCCAACGTCCTGACTTTC. Amino acid sequence: CASSPGPISGANVLTF. Complete variable domain (other parts from reference TRBV5-6 and TRBJ2-6): DAGVTQSPTHLIKTRGQQVTLRCSPKSGHDTVSWYQQALGQGPQFIFQYYEEEERQRGNFPDRFSGHQFPNYSSELNVNALLLGDSALYLCASSPGPISGANVLTFGAGSRLTVL.

This clonotype was recorded at least ten times. The rearrangement joins TRBV12-3 or TRBV12-4 to TRBJ1-1; a possible D gene is TRBD1 (5 bases). The CDR3 covers 13 residues. Trimming took off 6 bases at V and 1 base at J, with 9 bases between the two ends. CDR3 amino acids: CASSKTGNTEAFF. Here the CDR3 DNA reads TGTGCCAGCAGCAAAACAGGGAACACTGAAGCTTTCTTT.

This clonotype appeared a single time. The chain uses TRBV5-1 and TRBJ1-6; D is perhaps TRBD1 (6 bases). Germline V gene sequence: CDR1 SGHRS, CDR2 YFSETQ. Trimming pared 4 bases from V and 0 bases from J, leaving 11 bases between. The CDR3 has 16 residues. In DNA, the CDR3 is TGCGCCAGCAGCCCGCGGACAGCCTCCTATAATTCACCCCTCCACTTT. Translating it yields CASSPRTASYNSPLHF.

This clonotype occurred a few times. V and J are TRBV5-1 and TRBJ2-3; the match to TRBD2 covers 9 bases. Germline V lookup: CDR1 SGHRS, CDR2 YFSETQ. J gave up 1 base and V 2 bases, and 2 bases lay outside the gene matches. The CDR3 covers 15 residues. DNA for the CDR3: TGCGCCAGCAGCTTACTAGCGGGCCGCACAGATACGCAGTATTTT. Amino acid sequence: CASSLLAGRTDTQYF.

J is TRBJ2-5 and V is TRBV7-2; TRBD2 matches 7 bases. The CDR3 consists of 16 residues. The germline CDR1 and CDR2 sequences are SGHTA and FQGNSA. The trim removed 5 bases at V and 11 bases at J, leaving 20 bases unmatched. The CDR3 loop is CASSPGMGEGLGNQYF. CDR3 DNA: TGTGCCAGCAGCCCCGGGATGGGGGAGGGCTTGGGGAATCAGTACTTC.

The chain employs TRBV6-6 and TRBJ1-5, with D uncertain. CDR3 length: 12 amino acids. In germline, CDR1 is MNHNY, CDR2 SVGAGI (reference sequence). In nucleotides, the CDR3 is TGTGTATCGGGGAAAAGCAATCAGCCCCAGCATTTT. Translation: CVSGKSNQPQHF.

This chain uses TRBV5-6 with TRBJ2-1, with 15 bases fitting TRBD2. From germline, CDR1 is SGHDT and CDR2 YYEEEE. J was trimmed by 7 bases and V by 3 bases; bases with no gene match: 11. CDR3 size: 18 residues. CDR3 residues: CASSSSRTSGRVRNEQFF. DNA for the CDR3: TGTGCCAGCAGCTCCTCGCGGACTAGCGGGAGGGTGAGGAATGAGCAGTTCTTC.